This is a list of T cell receptor beta chains from one sample in a study of read filtering for tumor transcriptome and immune sequencing. Via MiXCR, TCRdb re-called the reads, giving one row per CDR3 protein. The sample has fewer than 75,000 distinct CDR3 sequences, about 20% seen once; the top ten hold about a sixth. The sequenced sample consisted of a population of CD138-negative cells sorted from bone marrow. The receptors here all came from a donor aged 40 or older with multiple myeloma. Each CDR3 is given with its conserved first and last residue. The D gene is left open where the match is weak.

v_call,d_call,j_call,cdr3_aa
TRBV7-9,NA,TRBJ2-1,CASSLEGNEQFF
TRBV5-1,NA,TRBJ2-1,CASSLGPGSYNEQFF
TRBV28,NA,TRBJ1-2,CASTHATGPYGYTF
TRBV3-1,NA,TRBJ2-7,CASSQAGASYEQYF
TRBV5-5,TRBD2,TRBJ2-5,CASSSGLAGGRETQYF
TRBV27,TRBD1,TRBJ2-7,CASRRGPRSSYEQYF
TRBV18,NA,TRBJ1-1,CASSPPGLTGTYTEAFF
TRBV6-5,TRBD1,TRBJ2-1,CASSYEGTGGYNEQFF
TRBV28,NA,TRBJ1-2,CASSLGHRRGYTF
TRBV6-6,TRBD1,TRBJ1-1,CASSRQGNTEAFF
TRBV11-3,TRBD1,TRBJ2-7,CASSLDSRAGGFSYEQYF
TRBV28,NA,TRBJ2-7,CASSLIAVGNEQYF
TRBV5-1,TRBD2,TRBJ2-1,CASSPGTSGGIHEQFF
TRBV20-1,TRBD2,TRBJ2-7,CSAPRNLGTSGPEQYF
TRBV4-2,TRBD2,TRBJ2-3,CASSSEFPGLGVEDTQYF
TRBV6-5,NA,TRBJ2-3,CASRRQALGVVDTQYF
TRBV5-6,NA,TRBJ2-5,CASSLAGTLSGAQYF
TRBV28,NA,TRBJ1-4,CASIAPGTNEKLFF
TRBV4-1,NA,TRBJ1-6,CASSQPGRTRIYNSPLHF
TRBV14,TRBD2,TRBJ2-3,CASSRWLAGPTDTQYF
TRBV30,NA,TRBJ1-6,CAWRLGANSPLHF
TRBV19,TRBD2,TRBJ2-7,CASRKTSGVYEQYF
TRBV10-3,NA,TRBJ2-3,CAISELDTDTQYF
TRBV28,TRBD2,TRBJ2-5,CASSPGLAGGSETQYF
TRBV5-1,NA,TRBJ1-4,CASSVQVPSTNEKLFF
TRBV5-1,NA,TRBJ1-4,CASSLEGTSNEKLFF
TRBV23-1,NA,TRBJ2-5,CASSRPTDEETQYF
TRBV27,NA,TRBJ2-5,CASSLFETQYF